This T cell receptor beta chain was identified during a study of PD-1 blockade in classical Hodgkin lymphoma. Repertoires were generated with immunoSEQ multiplex PCR, while TCRdb's copy carries only in-frame clones and drops some. The table lists about 30,000 clones, around four fifths of them singletons. Patients all relapsed after autologous stem cell transplantation, and there was variation in brentuximab vedotin exposure. There are 12 residues in the CDR3. With 3 bases removed from V and 4 bases from J, the gap between germline ends came to 6 bases. The germline V gene encodes CDR1 SGHAT and CDR2 FQDESV (reference sequence).

Sequencing used peripheral blood mononuclear cells (PBMCs), obtained before the second cycle of nivolumab. The TCR originated in a human donor with classical Hodgkin lymphoma. The chain uses TRBV11-1 and TRBJ1-1; D gene ambiguous. CDR3 DNA sequence: TGTGCCAGCAGCTTCATGGGCACTGAAGCTTTCTTT. Protein: CASSFMGTEAFF. The whole variable domain, filled in from reference TRBV11-1 and TRBJ1-1, reads EAEVAQSPRYKITEKSQAVAFWCDPISGHATLYWYRQILGQGPELLVQFQDESVVDDSQLPKDRFSAERLKGVDSTLKIQPAELGDSAMYLCASSFMGTEAFFGQGTRLTVV.